A selection of T cell receptor beta chains follows, all from one sample in a study of blood T cells in healthy people across ages. TCRdb redid the calling of the 5' RACE reads with MiXCR, one entry per CDR3 protein. The sample has about 1 million distinct CDR3 sequences; around 45% are singletons. Material: blood. These receptors came from a woman aged 55-70 years in good health. The CDR3 runs from the conserved cysteine through the conserved F or W. The order of the fields is J gene, V gene, clone size, D gene, CDR3 DNA, CDR3 protein. The D gene is left open where the match is weak. Clone size is given for some rows only: seen once, a few or many times, or a class if the clone is expanded.

J: TRBJ2-7; V: TRBV28; size: .; D: TRBD2; DNA: TGTGCCAGCAGGCCACTAGCGGGAGAGCCCAACGAGCAGTACTTC; CDR3: CASRPLAGEPNEQYF
J: TRBJ2-3; V: TRBV28; size: .; D: TRBD1; DNA: TGTGCCAGCAGTTTCAGCCAAGGGGACAGGGATGGCGATACGCAGTATTTT; CDR3: CASSFSQGDRDGDTQYF
J: TRBJ2-5; V: TRBV14; size: few; D: .; DNA: TGTGCCAGCAGCCAAGGCCTCGGGTCCAAGCAGTACTTC; CDR3: CASSQGLGSKQYF
J: TRBJ2-7; V: TRBV7-3; size: .; D: .; DNA: TGTGCCAGCATTCAGGGATCGAACGAGCAGTACTTC; CDR3: CASIQGSNEQYF
J: TRBJ2-1; V: TRBV11-2; size: .; D: .; DNA: TGTGCCAGCAGCATTGGAGCCAATGAGCAGTTCTTC; CDR3: CASSIGANEQFF
J: TRBJ2-3; V: TRBV11-3; size: many; D: .; DNA: TGTGCCAGCAGTTTAGGACGGGGCACAGATACGCAGTATTTT; CDR3: CASSLGRGTDTQYF
J: TRBJ1-6; V: TRBV10-3; size: .; D: TRBD1; DNA: TGTGCCATCAGTGGGGGACAGCAAAATTCACCCCTCCACTTT; CDR3: CAISGGQQNSPLHF
J: TRBJ1-2; V: TRBV9; size: few; D: .; DNA: TGTGCCAGCGCGGGGGAGGGGGAGTATGGCTACACCTTC; CDR3: CASAGEGEYGYTF
J: TRBJ1-4; V: TRBV2; size: .; D: .; DNA: TGTGCCAGCAGTGGTAATGAAAAACTGTTTTTT; CDR3: CASSGNEKLFF
J: TRBJ1-2; V: TRBV6-5; size: .; D: TRBD1; DNA: TGTGCCAGCAGTTACTCGGGGTCAGGGGGCAACTATGGCTACACCTTC; CDR3: CASSYSGSGGNYGYTF
J: TRBJ1-2; V: TRBV7-9; size: .; D: .; DNA: TGTGCCAACAGCCCCGGACAAAGCGGCTACACCTTC; CDR3: CANSPGQSGYTF
J: TRBJ1-2; V: TRBV6-6; size: few; D: .; DNA: TGTGCCAGCAGTTTTAGCGCGAGCTATGGCTACACCTTC; CDR3: CASSFSASYGYTF
J: TRBJ2-7; V: TRBV4-1; size: few; D: TRBD1; DNA: TGCGCCAGCAGCCAAGAGACAGGGGTGTACGAGCAGTACTTC; CDR3: CASSQETGVYEQYF
J: TRBJ1-4; V: TRBV7-2; size: many; D: TRBD1; DNA: TGTGCCAGCAGCGCTAGTGCCGGGACAGGTAGCGAAAAACTGTTTTTT; CDR3: CASSASAGTGSEKLFF
J: TRBJ2-7; V: TRBV7-2; size: once; D: TRBD1; DNA: TGTGCCAGCAGCACTCCCAACAGGGGATATGAGCAGTACTTC; CDR3: CASSTPNRGYEQYF
J: TRBJ2-1; V: TRBV2; size: .; D: TRBD2; DNA: TGTGCCAGCAGTGATCTAGCGGGAGGGCCCGTGCAGTTCTTC; CDR3: CASSDLAGGPVQFF
J: TRBJ2-7; V: TRBV5-1; size: .; D: .; DNA: TGCGCCAGCAGCCCGCGGTCATATGGTTCCTACGAGCAGTACTTC; CDR3: CASSPRSYGSYEQYF
J: TRBJ2-1; V: TRBV24-1; size: few; D: TRBD2; DNA: TGTGCCACCAGTGATTCGGGGACTAGCGGTTACAATGAGCAGTTCTTC; CDR3: CATSDSGTSGYNEQFF
J: TRBJ2-7; V: TRBV20-1; size: few; D: TRBD2; DNA: TGCAGTGCTGGTAGCGGGAGCACCTACGAGCAGTACTTC; CDR3: CSAGSGSTYEQYF
J: TRBJ2-1; V: TRBV7-9; size: few; D: .; DNA: TGTGCCAGCAGCTTAGCTCAGGCGTACAATGAGCAGTTCTTC; CDR3: CASSLAQAYNEQFF
J: TRBJ2-7; V: TRBV27; size: .; D: .; DNA: TGTGCCAGCAGTTTAGTGAGAGGGTTACTCTCCTACGAGCAGTACTTC; CDR3: CASSLVRGLLSYEQYF
J: TRBJ2-7; V: TRBV2; size: few; D: .; DNA: TGTGCCAGCATGCAGGGCCACGAGCAGTACTTC; CDR3: CASMQGHEQYF
J: TRBJ2-7; V: TRBV5-1; size: .; D: .; DNA: TGCGCCAGCAGCTTGGCGGGGGTAATCTACGAGCAGTACTTC; CDR3: CASSLAGVIYEQYF
J: TRBJ2-2; V: TRBV28; size: .; D: TRBD1; DNA: TGTGCCAGCAGTTACTCGGGACAGAAGACCGGGGAGCTGTTTTTT; CDR3: CASSYSGQKTGELFF
J: TRBJ2-7; V: TRBV12-3/TRBV12-4; size: many; D: TRBD1; DNA: TGTGCCAGCAGTCCCCACAGGGGTAGCTACGAGCAGTACTTC; CDR3: CASSPHRGSYEQYF
J: TRBJ2-5; V: TRBV27; size: .; D: .; DNA: TGTGCCAGCTCCACAGGCACAATTCAAGAGACCCAGTACTTC; CDR3: CASSTGTIQETQYF
J: TRBJ1-1; V: TRBV4-2; size: .; D: .; DNA: TGTGCCAGCAGCCACGGACAAACTGAAGCTTTCTTT; CDR3: CASSHGQTEAFF
J: TRBJ1-2; V: TRBV5-1; size: few; D: TRBD1; DNA: TGCGCCAGCAGCCCGACCGGGACAGATAGCTATGGCTACACCTTC; CDR3: CASSPTGTDSYGYTF
J: TRBJ2-3; V: TRBV29-1; size: .; D: TRBD2; DNA: TGCAGCGCCGGGACTAGCGGGAGAGATACGCAGTATTTT; CDR3: CSAGTSGRDTQYF
J: TRBJ2-7; V: TRBV20-1; size: .; D: .; DNA: TGCAGCTCCACGCCGGGGACTCCAGAACTTGACGAGCAGTACTTC; CDR3: CSSTPGTPELDEQYF
J: TRBJ2-1; V: TRBV4-2; size: .; D: TRBD2; DNA: TGTGCCAGCAGCCAAGATCCGGGGGGGTCGTCCTACAATGAGCAGTTCTTC; CDR3: CASSQDPGGSSYNEQFF
J: TRBJ2-7; V: TRBV10-3; size: few; D: TRBD1; DNA: TGTGCCATCAGAGGGACAGCCTACGAGCAGTACTTC; CDR3: CAIRGTAYEQYF
J: TRBJ2-5; V: TRBV20-1; size: .; D: TRBD1; DNA: TGCAGTGCTCCCCCTCGACAGGGTATAAAGACCCAGTACTTC; CDR3: CSAPPRQGIKTQYF
J: TRBJ2-7; V: TRBV28; size: .; D: TRBD2; DNA: TGTGCCAGCAGTATTCGGGGAGGGGCCTACGAGCAGTACTTC; CDR3: CASSIRGGAYEQYF
J: TRBJ2-5; V: TRBV12-3/TRBV12-4; size: .; D: .; DNA: TGTGCCAGCAGTTTAGCTGCGTTAACGACCCAGTACTTC; CDR3: CASSLAALTTQYF
J: TRBJ2-3; V: TRBV6-1; size: .; D: .; DNA: TGTGCCAGCAGTGAAAGTAGTGGCGCATGGTGGTCGCAGTATTTT; CDR3: CASSESSGAWWSQYF
J: TRBJ1-2; V: TRBV3-1; size: .; D: .; DNA: TGTGCCAGCAGCCATTCGGTAAGGGAGGATTTTCACTATGGCTACACCTTC; CDR3: CASSHSVREDFHYGYTF
J: TRBJ2-7; V: TRBV20-1; size: .; D: TRBD2; DNA: TGCAGTGCTATGGACGGGGGGAGCTCCTACGAGCAGTACTTC; CDR3: CSAMDGGSSYEQYF
J: TRBJ1-2; V: TRBV20-1; size: .; D: TRBD1; DNA: TGCAGTGCGGGAGGGACAGGGTATGGCTACACCTTC; CDR3: CSAGGTGYGYTF
J: TRBJ2-5; V: TRBV9; size: .; D: .; DNA: TGTGCCAGCAGCGCCGACAGCTACAATGAGCAGTACTTC; CDR3: CASSADSYNEQYF
J: TRBJ2-7; V: TRBV10-3; size: .; D: .; DNA: TGTGCCATCCGGGGGGCTCTCGACGAGCAGTACTTC; CDR3: CAIRGALDEQYF